Below, 8 T cell receptor beta chains from the same sample are listed, as sequenced in a study of CD8 T cells in Susac syndrome. RNA in amounts of roughly 0.45 to 1 ug was reverse transcribed with random hexamers. TCRdb recomputed calls from the immunoSEQ multiplex PCR reads with MiXCR, one row per CDR3 protein. The sample shows about 400,000 distinct CDR3 sequences, around 85% of them seen only once. Sequencing input: CD8+ T cells from PBMCs. These receptors were taken from a human donor with multiple sclerosis.

V is TRBV29-1 and J is TRBJ2-4, with a weak D call TRBD1 (5 bases). Germline V lookup: CDR1 SQVTM, CDR2 ANQGSEA. Trimming stripped 3 bases from V and 5 bases from J, with 8 bases between. CDR3 length: 12 amino acids. In DNA, the CDR3 is TGCAGCGTTGATATAGGGGAAAACATTCAGTACTTC. Its protein product is CSVDIGENIQYF.

V and J are TRBV30 and TRBJ2-7, with a tentative D call TRBD2 (5 bases). From germline, CDR1 is GTSNPN and CDR2 SVGIG (reference sequence). The CDR3 covers 13 residues. V was pared by 1 base and J by 2 bases, with 9 bases between. CDR3 amino acids: CAWSGRGTYEQYF. DNA for the CDR3: TGTGCCTGGAGTGGTAGAGGGACCTACGAGCAGTACTTC.

In this sample, this clonotype turned up a few times. The chain employs TRBV10-2 and TRBJ2-7, with a possible D match to TRBD1 (5 bases). The CDR3 has 12 amino acids. Germline V CDR1 and CDR2: WSHSY, SAAADI. Trimming removed 7 bases from V and 3 bases from J, with 10 bases in between. The CDR3 DNA is TGCGCCAGCAAAGATCAGGGCTACGAGCAGTACTTC. Residues: CASKDQGYEQYF.

This chain joins TRBV7-3 and TRBJ1-1, with D uncertain. The CDR3 runs 14 residues. The germline gives CDR1 SGHTA, CDR2 FQGTGA. Trimming took off 5 bases at V and 6 bases at J, with 16 bases between the two ends. The CDR3 DNA reads as TGTGCCAGCAGCCCGAGTGGTTCGGGCCCTGAAGCTTTCTTT. Translating it yields CASSPSGSGPEAFF.

This chain links TRBV5-1 with TRBJ1-1, with D hard to call. Germline CDR1 is SGHRS and CDR2 is YFSETQ. The CDR3 runs 14 residues. V lost 2 bases and J lost 1, with 9 bases in between. The CDR3 is CASSFFDKNTEAFF. CDR3 in DNA: TGCGCCAGCAGCTTTTTTGATAAGAACACTGAAGCTTTCTTT.

This chain connects TRBV7-9 to TRBJ2-1; maybe TRBD1 (5 bases). CDR1 is SEHNR, CDR2 FQNEAQ, per germline (reference sequence). The CDR3 is 13 amino acids. V lost 5 bases to trimming and J lost 4 bases, with 9 bases between them. This CDR3 is CASSPNRYNEQFF. The CDR3 DNA is TGTGCCAGCAGCCCCAACAGGTACAATGAGCAGTTCTTC. Together with reference TRBV7-9 and TRBJ2-1, the CDR3 gives the full variable domain: DTGVSQNPRHKITKRGQNVTFRCDPISEHNRLYWYRQTLGQGPEFLTYFQNEAQLEKSRLLSDRFSAERPKGSFSTLEIQRTEQGDSAMYLCASSPNRYNEQFFGPGTRLTVL.

The chain has TRBV2 and TRBJ2-2, with unresolved D. Germline CDR1 reads SNHLY; CDR2 reads FYNNEI. The CDR3 loop spans 13 amino acids. With 1 base removed from V and 7 bases from J, the gap between germline ends came to 7 bases. The CDR3 nucleotides read TGTGCCAGCAGTGAAGTACGTGACGGGGAGCTGTTTTTT. Amino acid sequence: CASSEVRDGELFF.

V usage is TRBV18 and J usage is TRBJ2-5; D gene ambiguous. Looked up from germline, CDR1 is KGHSH and CDR2 is LQKENI. The CDR3 consists of 12 residues. V gave up 4 bases and J gave up 3 bases, with 6 bases separating them. CDR3 protein: CASSLHKETQYF. The CDR3 DNA reads TGTGCCAGCTCACTCCACAAAGAGACCCAGTACTTC.